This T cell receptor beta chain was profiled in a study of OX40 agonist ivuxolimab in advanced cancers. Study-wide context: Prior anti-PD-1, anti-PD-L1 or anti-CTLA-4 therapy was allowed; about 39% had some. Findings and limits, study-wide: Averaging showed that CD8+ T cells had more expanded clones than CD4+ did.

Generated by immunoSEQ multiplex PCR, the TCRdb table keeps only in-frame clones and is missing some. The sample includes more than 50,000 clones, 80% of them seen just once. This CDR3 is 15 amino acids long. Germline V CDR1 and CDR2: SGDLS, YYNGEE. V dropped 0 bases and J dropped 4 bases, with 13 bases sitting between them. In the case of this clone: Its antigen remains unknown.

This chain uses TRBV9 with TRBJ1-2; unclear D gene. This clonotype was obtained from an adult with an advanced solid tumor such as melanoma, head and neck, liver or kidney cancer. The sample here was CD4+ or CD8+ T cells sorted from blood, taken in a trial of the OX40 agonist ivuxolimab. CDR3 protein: CASSVASQNSYGYTF. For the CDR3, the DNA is TGTGCCAGCAGCGTAGCTAGCCAGAACAGCTATGGCTACACCTTC.